This entry concerns a single TCR beta chain. Its specificity is unknown. These data originate in a study of cytomegalovirus exposure and HLA in healthy donors. Points from the study as a whole: It was only CMV serostatus that was available as immune exposure information. The study found most TCR sequences rare, yet found some public TCRs in many donors.

Primers for the PCR totalled 60 Vbeta and 13 Jbeta. Data came from immunoSEQ multiplex PCR; TCRdb stores just in-frame clones and leaves some out. The sample shows roughly 110,000 clones, 73% of them seen only once. Trimming removed 0 bases from V and 8 bases from J; junction bases left unmatched: 14. This CDR3 has 17 residues. CDR1 SGDLS and CDR2 YYNGEE come from the germline V gene. Sequenced input: PBMCs. This chain uses TRBV9 with TRBJ2-1; 7 bases are shared with TRBD2. The receptor was derived from a woman aged 25-40 years in good health and CMV-seronegative. CDR3 sequence reads: CASSVEGRVGRGYEQFF. The CDR3 coding sequence is TGTGCCAGCAGCGTAGAAGGTCGAGTAGGGCGGGGGTATGAGCAGTTCTTC.